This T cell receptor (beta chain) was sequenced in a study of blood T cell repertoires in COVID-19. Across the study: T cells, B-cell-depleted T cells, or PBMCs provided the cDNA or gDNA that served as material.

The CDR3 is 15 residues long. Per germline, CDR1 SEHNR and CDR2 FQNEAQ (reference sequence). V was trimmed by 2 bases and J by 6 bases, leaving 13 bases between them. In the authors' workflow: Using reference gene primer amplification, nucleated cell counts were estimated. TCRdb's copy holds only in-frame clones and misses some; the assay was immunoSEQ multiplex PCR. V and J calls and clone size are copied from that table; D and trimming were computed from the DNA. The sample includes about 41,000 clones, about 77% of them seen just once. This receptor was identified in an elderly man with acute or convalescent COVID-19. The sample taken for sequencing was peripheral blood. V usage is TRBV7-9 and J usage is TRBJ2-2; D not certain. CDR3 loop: CASSLLAGKPGELFF. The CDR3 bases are TGTGCCAGCAGCTTATTGGCAGGCAAGCCCGGGGAGCTGTTTTTT. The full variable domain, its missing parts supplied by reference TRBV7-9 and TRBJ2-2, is DTGVSQNPRHKITKRGQNVTFRCDPISEHNRLYWYRQTLGQGPEFLTYFQNEAQLEKSRLLSDRFSAERPKGSFSTLEIQRTEQGDSAMYLCASSLLAGKPGELFFGEGSRLTVL.